This section outlines one T cell receptor beta chain sequence together with its context. These data are taken from a study of T cell responses to AZD1222 COVID-19 vaccine. V trimming: 1 base; J trimming: 5 bases; junction bases outside the gene matches: 10. Germline V lookup: CDR1 SGHDT, CDR2 YYEEEE. The CDR3 covers 16 residues. Sequenced by immunoSEQ multiplex PCR; TCRdb stores in-frame clones only, minus some. Here the sample spans about 170,000 clones, around 90% being singletons. This clonotype was obtained from an adult in good health. The material was peripheral blood, obtained on day 0 of AZD1222 vaccination. The genes are TRBV5-6 and TRBJ1-2; 8 bases fit TRBD1. The CDR3 sequence is CASSLSDRGLWYGYTF. The CDR3 DNA reads as TGTGCCAGCAGCTTGTCCGACAGGGGTTTATGGTATGGCTACACCTTC.